This record concerns one T cell receptor (beta chain) sequence. Measured with immunoSEQ multiplex PCR; TCRdb has only the in-frame clones, and not every one. The sample lists 150,000 to 200,000 clones; nearly 90% were seen once. The record originates from a study of cytotoxic CD8 clonotypes in ibrutinib-treated CLL. Germline CDR1 reads GTSNPN; CDR2 reads SVGIG (reference sequence). This CDR3 contains 11 residues. V was trimmed by 7 bases and J by 0 bases, leaving 6 bases between them. J is TRBJ2-5 and V is TRBV30; D not certain. The TCR was taken from a human donor with chronic lymphocytic leukemia. The sample was PBMCs, taken at disease progression, from a patient treated with ibrutinib. CDR3 amino acids: CASQYQETQYF. The CDR3 region has the DNA TGTGCCTCCCAATACCAAGAGACCCAGTACTTC. Complete variable domain (other parts from reference TRBV30 and TRBJ2-5): SQTIHQWPATLVQPVGSPLSLECTVEGTSNPNLYWYRQAAGRGLQLLFYSVGIGQISSEVPQNLSASRPQDRQFILSSKKLLLSDSGFYLCASQYQETQYFGPGTRLLVL.